One and the same sample provided the 31 T cell receptor beta chains below, sequenced in a study of cytomegalovirus exposure and HLA in healthy donors. The PCR ran on 60 Vbeta and 13 Jbeta primers. The method was immunoSEQ multiplex PCR; TCRdb's version includes in-frame clones alone and lacks a portion of them. The sample consists of around 130,000 clones, 80% to 85% of them appearing once. Input material: PBMCs. The receptor set was obtained from a boy aged 10-17 years in good health and CMV-seronegative.

This sequence joins TRBV15 and TRBJ1-4; 8 positions agree with TRBD1. The ends lost 1 base at V and 12 bases at J; junction bases unmatched: 7. The CDR3 extends over 14 amino acids. Germline CDR1 reads LNHNV; CDR2 reads YYDKDF (reference sequence). The CDR3 DNA follows: TGTGCCACCAGCAGAGGGACAGGGTCCTCGGAACTGTTTTTT. Translating it yields CATSRGTGSSELFF. Using reference TRBV15 and TRBJ1-4 for the parts outside the CDR3, the full variable domain is DAMVIQNPRYQVTQFGKPVTLSCSQTLNHNVMYWYQQKSSQAPKLLFHYYDKDFNNEADTPDNFQSRRPNTSFCFLDIRSPGLGDTAMYLCATSRGTGSSELFFGSGTQLSVL.

The rearrangement joins TRBV6-1 to TRBJ1-5; D remains unclear. With 3 bases removed from V and 2 bases from J, the gap between germline ends came to 14 bases. The V gene's germline CDR1 is MNHNS and CDR2 SASEGT. CDR3 length: 16 amino acids. The CDR3 nucleotides read TGTGCCAGCAGTGAGGTAGGCGGTTCAGGCAATCAGCCCCAGCATTTT. Its translation: CASSEVGGSGNQPQHF.

This chain uses TRBV6-5 with TRBJ2-7; tentatively, D is TRBD2 (5 bases). This CDR3 spans 16 amino acids. V lost 4 bases to trimming and J lost 2 bases, with 18 bases between them. The germline gives CDR1 MNHEY, CDR2 SVGAGI. The CDR3: CASSFTPGVRPYEQYF. As DNA, the CDR3 is TGTGCCAGCAGTTTCACCCCCGGGGTAAGACCCTACGAGCAGTACTTC.

The chain is built from TRBV27 and TRBJ2-5; 10 bases fit TRBD2. This CDR3 contains 15 residues. Trimming cost V 4 bases and J 5 bases; bases outside gene matches: 7. Per germline, CDR1 MNHEY and CDR2 SMNVEV (reference sequence). The CDR3 bases are TGTGCCAGCAGTTACGCTAGCGGGAGATATGAGACCCAGTACTTC. Its protein product is CASSYASGRYETQYF.

The rearrangement uses TRBV11-1 and TRBJ2-7; TRBD1 matches at 8 bases. Losses at the gene ends were 2 bases for V and 7 bases for J; bases not matched to a gene: 7. From germline, CDR1 is SGHAT and CDR2 FQDESV (reference sequence). The CDR3 has 14 residues. The CDR3 spells CASSLHGQGFEQYF. DNA of the CDR3: TGTGCCAGCAGCTTACATGGACAGGGTTTTGAGCAGTACTTC. Looking up the rest from reference TRBV11-1 and TRBJ2-7 gives the full variable domain: EAEVAQSPRYKITEKSQAVAFWCDPISGHATLYWYRQILGQGPELLVQFQDESVVDDSQLPKDRFSAERLKGVDSTLKIQPAELGDSAMYLCASSLHGQGFEQYFGPGTRLTVT.

The CDR3 reads CASSLAPWWREGQGDTQYF. CDR3 coding DNA: TGTGCCAGCAGCTTAGCTCCCTGGTGGCGGGAGGGCCAGGGAGATACGCAGTATTTT. The chain carries TRBV7-9 and TRBJ2-3, with 9 bases identical to TRBD2. V gave up 0 bases and J gave up 5 bases; unmatched junction bases: 15. The CDR3 sequence is 19 residues long. Per germline, CDR1 SEHNR and CDR2 FQNEAQ (reference sequence).

This sequence joins TRBV30 and TRBJ2-7, with 8 nucleotides matching TRBD1. Germline V gene data show CDR1 as GTSNPN and CDR2 as SVGIG (reference sequence). Germline trimming cut 5 bases from V and 6 bases from J; bases unmatched to any gene: 9. The CDR3 loop spans 13 amino acids. The CDR3 loop reads CAWGRTGWGEQYF. The CDR3, as DNA: TGTGCCTGGGGTCGGACAGGGTGGGGCGAGCAGTACTTC.

V usage is TRBV5-1 and J usage is TRBJ1-1; tentative D call: TRBD1 (5 bases). Germline loops: CDR1 SGHRS, CDR2 YFSETQ. This CDR3 comprises 19 residues. V lost 0 bases and J lost 0, with 21 bases in between. This CDR3 is CASSLVFLDTWGMNTEAFF. The CDR3 DNA reads as TGCGCCAGCAGCTTGGTTTTTTTGGACACTTGGGGAATGAACACTGAAGCTTTCTTT.

This clone occurred a few times. The chain recombines TRBV19 with TRBJ2-5; D is ambiguous. Looked up from germline, CDR1 is LNHDA and CDR2 is SQIVND (reference sequence). Deletions cut 0 bases from V and 9 bases from J, with 11 bases between. This CDR3 is 13 amino acids long. For the CDR3, the DNA is TGTGCCAGTAGTATAGATCGTGACAAGGCCCAGTACTTC. Encoded protein: CASSIDRDKAQYF. The whole variable domain, filled in from reference TRBV19 and TRBJ2-5, reads DGGITQSPKYLFRKEGQNVTLSCEQNLNHDAMYWYRQDPGQGLRLIYYSQIVNDFQKGDIAEGYSVSREKKESFPLTVTSAQKNPTAFYLCASSIDRDKAQYFGPGTRLLVL.

This chain joins TRBV5-4 and TRBJ2-1, with 7 nucleotides matching TRBD2. Germline V gene sequence: CDR1 SGHNT, CDR2 YYREEE (reference sequence). The V gene end was trimmed by 0 bases and the J gene end by 6 bases; junction bases not matched to a gene: 6. The CDR3 extends over 15 amino acids. CDR3 amino acids: CASSLELGRTNEQFF. DNA for the CDR3: TGTGCCAGCAGCTTGGAACTCGGGAGGACCAATGAGCAGTTCTTC.

The CDR3 nucleotides read TGCGCCAGCAGCTTGGAATCCCTTAGCACAGATACGCAGTATTTT. It yields the protein CASSLESLSTDTQYF. This chain links TRBV5-1 with TRBJ2-3; D is unresolved. V was shortened by 0 bases and J by 0 bases, with 8 bases between the two germline ends. This CDR3 region has 15 residues. From germline, CDR1 is SGHRS and CDR2 YFSETQ.

The chain uses TRBV6-6 and TRBJ2-4; D may be TRBD2 (5 bases). CDR1 is MNHNY and CDR2 is SVGAGI in the germline V gene (reference sequence). Trimming stripped 0 bases from V and 3 bases from J, with 6 bases between. This CDR3 spans 14 amino acids. CDR3 amino acids: CASSYSRGKNIQYF. CDR3 nucleotides: TGTGCCAGCAGTTACTCTCGGGGCAAAAACATTCAGTACTTC.

V gene TRBV13 combines with J gene TRBJ2-7; D possibly corresponds to TRBD1 (5 bases). The germline gives CDR1 PRHDT, CDR2 FYEKMQ (reference sequence). The CDR3 spans 13 residues. V lost 3 bases and J 1 base, leaving 7 bases between the germline ends. In nucleotides, the CDR3 is TGTGCCAGCAGCTTTCCAGGGTCCTACGAGCAGTACTTC. Residues: CASSFPGSYEQYF.

The rearrangement uses TRBV2 and TRBJ2-5; 8 nucleotides match TRBD2. Germline CDR1 and CDR2: SNHLY and FYNNEI. This CDR3 spans 13 amino acids. V lost 6 bases and J lost 5; bases outside the gene matches: 5. CDR3 region: CASSTAGAETQYF. The CDR3 region has the DNA TGTGCCAGCAGCACAGCGGGAGCCGAGACCCAGTACTTC. The complete variable domain, with remaining parts taken from reference TRBV2 and TRBJ2-5, reads EPEVTQTPSHQVTQMGQEVILRCVPISNHLYFYWYRQILGQKVEFLVSFYNNEISEKSEIFDDQFSVERPDGSNFTLKIRSTKLEDSAMYFCASSTAGAETQYFGPGTRLLVL.

The genes are TRBV5-6 and TRBJ2-7; 8 nucleotides align to TRBD2. Germline V CDR1 and CDR2: SGHDT, YYEEEE. Trimming cost V 0 bases and J 4 bases; bases outside gene matches: 6. The CDR3 extends over 15 amino acids. This CDR3 reads CASSLAREGGYEQYF. DNA of the CDR3: TGTGCCAGCAGCTTGGCCCGGGAGGGCGGGTACGAGCAGTACTTC.

As regards this clone: One end of the junction does not line up with germline, which may come from a read error. The V gene is TRBV2, the J gene TRBJ2-7; D might be TRBD1 (6 bases). The length of the CDR3 is 13 residues. Germline values: CDR1 SNHLY, CDR2 FYNNEI. The CDR3 DNA is TGTGCCAGCAGTGAGGACAGTCCACAGGGAGCTGACTTC. Amino acids: CASSEDSPQGADF.

In this sample, this clone turned up a few times. This chain joins TRBV30 and TRBJ2-5; D may be TRBD2 (6 bases). Germline CDR1 reads GTSNPN; CDR2 reads SVGIG (reference sequence). V shed 1 base and J shed 3 bases, with 12 bases lying between them. This CDR3 has 14 residues. The CDR3 is CAWSAGTGKETQYF. The CDR3, as DNA: TGTGCCTGGAGTGCCGGGACTGGAAAAGAGACCCAGTACTTC.

This chain links TRBV19 with TRBJ2-2, with 7 bases identical to TRBD1. Germline trimming cut 5 bases from V and 6 bases from J; bases unmatched to any gene: 3. This CDR3 is built from 13 residues. Germline CDR1 is LNHDA and CDR2 is SQIVND (reference sequence). DNA for the CDR3: TGTGCCAGTAGTTCTCAGGGGGCCGGGGAGCTGTTTTTT. This codes for CASSSQGAGELFF.

This clone was counted only a few times. The chain couples TRBV5-1 to TRBJ1-1, with D unclear. Trimming left V 7 bases short and J 5 bases short, with 12 bases between. Per the germline V gene, CDR1 is SGHRS and CDR2 is YFSETQ. This CDR3 spans 12 amino acids. The CDR3 spells CASGIGETEAFF. As DNA, the CDR3 is TGCGCCAGCGGTATTGGGGAGACTGAAGCTTTCTTT.

The V and J genes are TRBV29-1 and TRBJ2-7, with TRBD1 matching 8 bases. Per the germline V gene, CDR1 is SQVTM and CDR2 is ANQGSEA. The V gene end was trimmed by 6 bases and the J gene end by 3 bases; junction bases not matched to a gene: 7. The CDR3 has 13 amino acids. The CDR3 nucleotides are TGCAGCGTAGAACAGGGGGGAGGCTACGAGCAGTACTTC. This translates into CSVEQGGGYEQYF.

The chain recombines TRBV19 with TRBJ2-5; TRBD2 aligns across 7 bases. The assigned J gene may be wrong: the sequence end matches TRBJ2-7 better. CDR3 length: 16 residues. CDR1 is LNHDA and CDR2 is SQIVND in the germline V gene (reference sequence). The CDR3 protein is CASSIGGTLQSYEQYF. In DNA form, the CDR3 reads TGTGCCAGTAGTATCGGGGGGACTTTGCAATCCTACGAGCAGTACTTC.

This sequence joins TRBV4-3 and TRBJ2-7; no clear D. Between the trimmed V and J ends, which lost 0 bases and 2 bases, there was a span of 8 bases. The CDR3 consists of 14 residues. CDR1 is LGHNA and CDR2 is YSLEER in the germline V gene. The CDR3 here is CASSQDSEAYEQYF. CDR3 in DNA: TGCGCCAGCAGCCAAGATAGTGAGGCCTACGAGCAGTACTTC.

The chain employs TRBV9 and TRBJ1-4; D might be TRBD1 (6 bases). The CDR3 is 14 amino acids. V dropped 3 bases and J dropped 7 bases, with 13 bases sitting between them. Per germline, CDR1 SGDLS and CDR2 YYNGEE. For the CDR3, the DNA is TGTGCCAGCAGCGCGGGGGGGGCTAGTGAAAAACTGTTTTTT. It translates to CASSAGGASEKLFF. The complete variable domain, with remaining parts taken from reference TRBV9 and TRBJ1-4, reads DSGVTQTPKHLITATGQRVTLRCSPRSGDLSVYWYQQSLDQGLQFLIQYYNGEERAKGNILERFSAQQFPDLHSELNLSSLELGDSALYFCASSAGGASEKLFFGSGTQLSVL.

V gene TRBV5-1 combines with J gene TRBJ1-1; 7 nucleotides align to TRBD1. This CDR3 has 14 residues. Germline loops: CDR1 SGHRS, CDR2 YFSETQ. V gave up 2 bases and J gave up 4 bases; unmatched junction bases: 5. The CDR3 region is CASSFDRVGTEAFF. CDR3 sequence (DNA): TGCGCCAGCAGCTTCGACAGGGTGGGCACTGAAGCTTTCTTT.

The chain recombines TRBV4-2 with TRBJ1-1; 9 nucleotides line up with TRBD1. V was pared by 0 bases and J by 3 bases, with 5 bases of the junction left unmatched. The CDR3 totals 16 residues. Germline V gives CDR1 LGHNA, CDR2 YNFKEQ. The DNA of the CDR3 is TGTGCCAGCAGCCAAGAAGAGGGACAGGGCTACACTGAAGCTTTCTTT. This gives the protein CASSQEEGQGYTEAFF.

The rearrangement uses TRBV6-1 and TRBJ2-2, with D possibly matching TRBD2 (6 bases). The CDR3 spans 14 residues. CDR1 is MNHNS and CDR2 is SASEGT in the germline V gene. V lost 10 bases, J lost 7 bases, and 19 bases lay in between. CDR3 residues: CATAFGGWDGELFF. The CDR3 nucleotides are TGTGCCACGGCGTTTGGGGGGTGGGACGGGGAGCTGTTTTTT.

This chain links TRBV30 with TRBJ1-1; D gene ambiguous. V lost 4 bases and J lost 1, with 4 bases in between. The CDR3 extends over 11 amino acids. Germline values: CDR1 GTSNPN, CDR2 SVGIG (reference sequence). The CDR3: CAWNGNTEAFF. For the CDR3, the DNA is TGTGCCTGGAACGGGAACACTGAAGCTTTCTTT. Full variable domain (missing parts from reference TRBV30 and TRBJ1-1): SQTIHQWPATLVQPVGSPLSLECTVEGTSNPNLYWYRQAAGRGLQLLFYSVGIGQISSEVPQNLSASRPQDRQFILSSKKLLLSDSGFYLCAWNGNTEAFFGQGTRLTVV.

This clone was seen a handful of times. Other DNA sequences within the sample encode an identical CDR3. V gene TRBV6-1 combines with J gene TRBJ2-7; the D gene is possibly TRBD1 (5 bases). The V gene lost 1 base and the J gene lost 2 bases, with 12 bases spanning the gap. Per the germline V gene, CDR1 is MNHNS and CDR2 is SASEGT. CDR3 length equals 15 residues. CDR3 sequence: CASSEGGLAPYEQYF. The CDR3, as DNA: TGTGCCAGCAGTGAAGGGGGCCTTGCCCCCTACGAGCAGTACTTC.

The rearrangement uses TRBV5-1 and TRBJ1-3, with TRBD1 matching 7 bases. CDR1 is SGHRS and CDR2 is YFSETQ in the germline V gene. The CDR3 contains 15 residues. V was pared by 4 bases and J by 0 bases, with 4 bases of the junction left unmatched. The CDR3 bases are TGCGCCAGCAGCCCAGGGGGAACCTCTGGAAACACCATATATTTT. Its translation: CASSPGGTSGNTIYF.

This chain uses TRBV29-1 with TRBJ1-2; D ambiguous. The germline V and J ends were trimmed by 7 bases and 2 bases, with 14 bases remaining between them. Germline V gives CDR1 SQVTM, CDR2 ANQGSEA. The CDR3 spans 13 residues. The CDR3 loop reads CSAHKTQNYGYTF. The CDR3 DNA follows: TGCAGCGCTCATAAGACACAAAACTATGGCTACACCTTC.

This clone showed up just a few times. This chain links TRBV4-1 with TRBJ2-1, with TRBD2 identical over 9 bases. V shed 2 bases and J 5 bases; nucleotides not matched to a gene: 7. Germline lookup yields CDR1 MGHRA and CDR2 YSYEKL. The CDR3 loop spans 16 amino acids. CDR3 coding DNA: TGCGCCAGCAGCCAACTCGGGACTAGCCAAAACAATGAGCAGTTCTTC. It is translated as CASSQLGTSQNNEQFF.